The clone carrying this T cell receptor (beta chain) was seen more than once but under ten times. Its antigen is not identified. The sample belongs to a study of shared clonotypes between healthy human individuals. V shed 5 bases and J shed 7 bases, with 9 bases lying between them. Germline CDR1 MDHEN, CDR2 SYDVKM. The CDR3 loop spans 12 amino acids. Study results and caveats: Sampling included only blood; tissue repertoires likely differ. Clonotype sharing among donors likely depends on sequencing depth. The study found about 5.1% of naive CD4 clonotypes shared across four donors.

TCRdb keeps only in-frame clones here, not all; method: immunoSEQ multiplex PCR. This sample carries approximately 640,000 clones, 80% to 95% of them seen once, and the ten largest clones take 34%. The V and J genes are TRBV28 and TRBJ2-4; D uncertain. Sequenced input: memory CD8+ T cells from PBMCs. Subset described: CD45RO+ cells pooled with CCR7-negative TemRA cells. This sequence was found in a man between 18 and 35 years old in good health. Some clones in this sample may be carry-over from other donors' samples. CDR3 region: CASSTGLNIQYF. The CDR3 DNA follows: TGTGCCAGCAGTACGGGCCTGAACATTCAGTACTTC.